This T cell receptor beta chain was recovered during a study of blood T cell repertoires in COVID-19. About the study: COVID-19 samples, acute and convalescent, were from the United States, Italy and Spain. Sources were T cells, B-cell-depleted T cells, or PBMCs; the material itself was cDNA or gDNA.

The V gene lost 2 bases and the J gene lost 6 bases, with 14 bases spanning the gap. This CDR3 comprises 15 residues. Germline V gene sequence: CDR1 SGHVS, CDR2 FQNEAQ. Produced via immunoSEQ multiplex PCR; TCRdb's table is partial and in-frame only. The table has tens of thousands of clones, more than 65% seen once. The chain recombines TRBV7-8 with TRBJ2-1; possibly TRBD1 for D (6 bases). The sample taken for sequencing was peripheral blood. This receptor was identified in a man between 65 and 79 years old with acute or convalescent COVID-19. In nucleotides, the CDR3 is TGTGCCAGCAGCTTAAGCAGGGGCTATTCCAATGAGCAGTTCTTC. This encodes CASSLSRGYSNEQFF.